These 7 T cell receptor beta chains were all obtained from the same sample, sequenced in a study of PD-L1 blockade in urothelial cancer. Produced via immunoSEQ multiplex PCR; TCRdb's table is partial and in-frame only. This sample yields about 41,000 clones, of which 82% are seen a single time; 18% belongs to the top ten. The specimen comprised PBMCs, sampled around atezolizumab (anti-PD-L1) treatment. The receptors shown here come from a man aged 55 to 70 with urothelial cancer.

The chain carries TRBV4-1 and TRBJ2-4; D is unresolved. The V end lost 1 base, the J end lost 0 bases, and 16 bases lay between the germline ends. The CDR3 spans 18 residues. Germline V CDR1 and CDR2: MGHRA, YSYEKL. CDR3 residues: CASSQGKLPLVAKNIQYF. In DNA, the CDR3 is TGCGCCAGCAGCCAAGGAAAACTCCCTCTGGTAGCCAAAAACATTCAGTACTTC.

This clone was counted between two and nine times. This sequence joins TRBV2 and TRBJ1-4; D is unclear. The germline V gene encodes CDR1 SNHLY and CDR2 FYNNEI. The CDR3 covers 14 residues. Trimming removed 7 bases from V and 7 bases from J, with 16 bases in between. The CDR3 coding sequence is TGTGCCAGCAAAGACATAGGCCCCACTGAAAAACTGTTTTTT. Residues: CASKDIGPTEKLFF.

The chain recombines TRBV19 with TRBJ2-7, with D hard to call. Trimming removed 4 bases from V and 0 bases from J, with 10 bases in between. The CDR3 is 14 amino acids. Germline V gene sequence: CDR1 LNHDA, CDR2 SQIVND (reference sequence). Written as DNA, the CDR3 is TGTGCCAGTAGTAACGTCCCGGGCTCCTACGAGCAGTACTTC. This translates into CASSNVPGSYEQYF.

In DNA, the CDR3 is TGTGCCAGCAGCCCGCTGACAGGGGGCTTGTCCTACAATGAGCAGTTCTTC. Amino acid sequence: CASSPLTGGLSYNEQFF. The gene calls are TRBV5-4 and TRBJ2-1, with TRBD1 matching over 10 bases. The V and J ends lost 4 bases and 1 base, in that order; junction bases with no gene match: 8. The CDR3 sequence is 17 residues long. CDR1 is SGHNT and CDR2 is YYREEE in the germline V gene (reference sequence).

The rearrangement links TRBV5-1 to TRBJ1-1; 7 nucleotides match TRBD1. The germline gives CDR1 SGHRS, CDR2 YFSETQ. The V segment lost 2 bases and the J segment 3 bases; nucleotides outside the gene matches: 4. This CDR3 has 14 residues. CDR3 sequence: CASSLGQEYTEAFF. CDR3 DNA sequence: TGCGCCAGCAGCTTAGGACAGGAGTACACTGAAGCTTTCTTT.

This chain links TRBV5-6 with TRBJ1-5; TRBD1 might be the D (5 bases). V was clipped by 4 bases and J by 4 bases, with 18 bases between them. The CDR3 sequence is 16 residues long. Per germline, CDR1 SGHDT and CDR2 YYEEEE. In DNA, the CDR3 is TGTGCCAGCAGCCGAGGGGAGGGGAGAGGGAATCAGCCCCAGCATTTT. It translates to CASSRGEGRGNQPQHF.

This chain uses TRBV28 with TRBJ1-5; a weak D match, TRBD1 (5 bases). Germline-derived CDR1 and CDR2 are MDHEN and SYDVKM. This CDR3 contains 15 residues. V lost 6 bases to trimming and J lost 5 bases, with 17 bases between them. CDR3 sequence (DNA): TGTGCCAGCAGGGGGACTCCTCCGGGCCATCAGCCCCAGCATTTT. This gives the protein CASRGTPPGHQPQHF.